The clone carrying this TCR beta chain was found a few times. Its antigen is undetermined. The data were obtained in a study of blood T cells in healthy people across ages. Combining a sample-barcoded 5' primer with a J-beta primer mix, a second PCR ran for roughly 6 to 12 cycles. Each TCR beta cDNA got a 12-nucleotide random molecular identifier. TCRdb called the 5' RACE reads again in MiXCR, with one record for every CDR3 protein. The sample carries 650,000 to 1,000,000 distinct CDR3 sequences, 35% to 40% recorded once. Germline assignment: CDR1 SGHRS and CDR2 YFSETQ. Trimming removed 4 bases at V and 7 bases at J, with 11 bases between. This CDR3 region has 12 residues. Every sample gave at least 5 micrograms of total RNA when it was extracted. Study outcomes and limitations: Per million T cells, TCR beta diversity dropped about linearly as age rose. Not knowing donor CMV status may have confounded expanded clonotype changes.

This sequence was found in a man between 18 and 35 years old in good health. The sequenced sample was blood. This chain joins TRBV5-1 and TRBJ1-1; possibly TRBD1 for D (5 bases). CDR3 in DNA: TGCGCCAGCAGCACCGGGACTCGTGAAGCTTTCTTT. This codes for CASSTGTREAFF.